This T cell receptor (beta chain) appears in the sequencing data of a study of blood T cell repertoires in COVID-19. Donors were grouped by their self-reported clinical history. This clone came up once. Under the authors' procedure: The authors estimated nucleated cell counts from reference gene primer amplification. Measured with immunoSEQ multiplex PCR; TCRdb has only the in-frame clones, and not every one. For V, J and clone size, that table is used; D and trimming come from the DNA. The table shows roughly 220,000 clones, with about 86% occurring only once. There are 14 residues in the CDR3. The V gene's germline CDR1 is MNHEY and CDR2 SMNVEV (reference sequence). Trimming took 1 base from V and 3 from J, leaving 8 bases between them.

The sequenced sample was PBMCs or T cells enriched from blood (not recorded which). The sequence came from a woman in her forties or fifties with acute COVID-19. V gene TRBV27 combines with J gene TRBJ2-3; a weak D match, TRBD1 (5 bases). CDR3 amino acids: CASSLWGRTDTQYF. The CDR3 nucleotides read TGTGCCAGCAGTTTATGGGGCCGTACAGATACGCAGTATTTT.